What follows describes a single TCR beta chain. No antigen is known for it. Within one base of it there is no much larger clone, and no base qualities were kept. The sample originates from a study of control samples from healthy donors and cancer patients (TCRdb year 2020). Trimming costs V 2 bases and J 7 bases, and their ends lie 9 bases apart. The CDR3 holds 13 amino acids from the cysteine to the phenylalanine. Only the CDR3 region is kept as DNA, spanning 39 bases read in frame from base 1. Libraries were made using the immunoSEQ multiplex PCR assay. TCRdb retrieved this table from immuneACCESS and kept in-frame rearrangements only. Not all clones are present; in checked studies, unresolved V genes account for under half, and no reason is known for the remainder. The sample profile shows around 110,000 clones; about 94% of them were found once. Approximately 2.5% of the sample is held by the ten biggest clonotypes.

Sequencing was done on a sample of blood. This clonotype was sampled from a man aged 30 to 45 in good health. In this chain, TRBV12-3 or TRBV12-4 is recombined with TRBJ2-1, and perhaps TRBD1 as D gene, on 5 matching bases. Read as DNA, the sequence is TGTGCCAGCAGTTTAATGGGGCTGAATGAGCAGTTCTTC. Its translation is CASSLMGLNEQFF.